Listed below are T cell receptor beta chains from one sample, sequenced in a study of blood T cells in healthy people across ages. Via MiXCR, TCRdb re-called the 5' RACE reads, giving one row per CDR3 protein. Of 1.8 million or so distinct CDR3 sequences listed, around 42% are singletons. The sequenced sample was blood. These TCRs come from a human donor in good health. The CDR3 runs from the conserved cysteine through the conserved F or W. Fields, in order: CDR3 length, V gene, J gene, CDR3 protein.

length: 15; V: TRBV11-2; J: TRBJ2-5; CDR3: CASSFLAGTNNEQYF
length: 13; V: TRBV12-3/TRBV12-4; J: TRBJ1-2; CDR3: CASSLTEAYGYTF
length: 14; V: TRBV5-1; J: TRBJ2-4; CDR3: CASSYTGPKNIQYF
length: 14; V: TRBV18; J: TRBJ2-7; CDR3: CASSQAGQGDEQYF
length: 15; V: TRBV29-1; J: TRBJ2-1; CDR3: CSVESQRGTYNEQFF
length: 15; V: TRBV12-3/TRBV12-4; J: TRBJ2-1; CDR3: CASSLSASGHNEQFF
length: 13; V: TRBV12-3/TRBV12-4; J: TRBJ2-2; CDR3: CASRYRGTGELFF
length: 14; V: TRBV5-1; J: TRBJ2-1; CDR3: CASSSGQGCNEQFF
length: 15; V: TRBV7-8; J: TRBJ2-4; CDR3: CASSPTSGTKNIQYF
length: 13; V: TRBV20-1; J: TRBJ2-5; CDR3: CSARDGSKGTWYF
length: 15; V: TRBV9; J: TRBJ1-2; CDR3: CASSVDVQGHYGYTF
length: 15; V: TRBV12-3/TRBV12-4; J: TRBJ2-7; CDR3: CASSLGGRGLGEQYF
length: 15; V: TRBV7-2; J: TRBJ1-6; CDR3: CASILRFGDNSPLHF
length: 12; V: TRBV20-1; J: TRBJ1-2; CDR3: CSASGALYGYTF
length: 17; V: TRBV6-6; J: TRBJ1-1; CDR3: CASSYSGPKGMNTEAFF
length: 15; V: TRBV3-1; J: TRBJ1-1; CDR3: CASSPMAGMNTEAFF
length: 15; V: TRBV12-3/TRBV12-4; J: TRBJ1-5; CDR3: CASSFSARSNQPQHF
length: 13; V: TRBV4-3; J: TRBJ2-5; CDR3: CASSQLSGETQYF
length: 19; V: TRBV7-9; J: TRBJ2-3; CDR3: CASSSNPGVGGGRKDTQYF
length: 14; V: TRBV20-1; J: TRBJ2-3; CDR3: CSATTGPITDTQYF
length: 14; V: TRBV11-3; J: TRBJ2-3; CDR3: CASSRGSGADTQYF
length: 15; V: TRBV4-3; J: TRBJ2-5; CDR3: CASSQEGTSQETQYF
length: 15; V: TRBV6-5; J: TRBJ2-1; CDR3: CASSSDRGRRNEQFF
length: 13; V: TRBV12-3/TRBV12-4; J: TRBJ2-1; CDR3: CASRPSDYNEQFF
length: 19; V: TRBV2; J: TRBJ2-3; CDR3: CASTRSAYYLAGARDTQYF
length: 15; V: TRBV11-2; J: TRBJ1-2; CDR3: CASSLTTTANYGYTF
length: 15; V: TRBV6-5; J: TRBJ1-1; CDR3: CASTLNFLMNTEAFF
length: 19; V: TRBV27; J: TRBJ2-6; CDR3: CASSLRTGHLFSGANVLTF
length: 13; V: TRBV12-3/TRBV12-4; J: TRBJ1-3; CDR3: CASSFYISNTIYF
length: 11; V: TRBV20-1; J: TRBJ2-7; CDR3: CSAKDGYEQYF
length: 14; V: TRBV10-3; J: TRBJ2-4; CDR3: CAISETDRGGIQYF
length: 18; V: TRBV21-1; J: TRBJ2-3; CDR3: CASSKDSPYVVDTDTQYF
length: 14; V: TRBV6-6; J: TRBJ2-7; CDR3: CASTELGESYEQYF
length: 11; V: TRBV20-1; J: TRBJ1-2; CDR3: CSAMHGYGYTF
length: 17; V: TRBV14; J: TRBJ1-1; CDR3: CASSQVGRGIRDTEAFF
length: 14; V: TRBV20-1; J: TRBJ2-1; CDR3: CSASRGGPGDEQFF
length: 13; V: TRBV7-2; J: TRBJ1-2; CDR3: CASSFVQSYGYTF
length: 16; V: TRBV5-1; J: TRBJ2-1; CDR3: CASSLSSVYPYNEQFF
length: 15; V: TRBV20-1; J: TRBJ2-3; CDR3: CSARAETPSTDTQYF
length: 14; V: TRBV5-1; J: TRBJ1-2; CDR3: CASSHRGREYDYTF
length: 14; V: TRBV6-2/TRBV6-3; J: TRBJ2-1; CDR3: CASSLRQARNEQFF
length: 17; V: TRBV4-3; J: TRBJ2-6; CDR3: CASSQELAGHGANVLTF
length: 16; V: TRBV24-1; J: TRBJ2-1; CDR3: CATSDVDTTSCNEQFF
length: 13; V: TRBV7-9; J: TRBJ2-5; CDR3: CASSLGDWRTQYF
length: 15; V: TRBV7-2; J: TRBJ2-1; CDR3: CASSADRGTHNEQFF
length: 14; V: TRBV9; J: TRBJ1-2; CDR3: CASSPGGLHYGYTF
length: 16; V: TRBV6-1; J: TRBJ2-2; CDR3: CASSEGWRGLSGELFF